The 5 T cell receptor beta chains below come from one sample, sequenced in a study of T cells in Graves' hyperthyroidism and ophthalmopathy. TCR beta CDR3 regions were amplified from RNA transcripts. HTBI primers were employed in a first-round RT-PCR of the TCR CDR3. MiXCR, run by TCRdb on the multiplex PCR reads, gives a single entry per CDR3 protein. The sample has around 620,000 distinct CDR3 sequences, 15% to 20% seen once. Sequenced material: blood. These TCRs come from a young woman with Graves' hyperthyroidism.

The V and J genes are TRBV6-1 and TRBJ2-1, with 7 bases lining up with TRBD1. With 10 bases clipped from V and 2 bases from J, the junction kept 14 bases outside the gene matches. CDR1 and CDR2 (germline): MNHNS, SASEGT. This CDR3 has 16 amino acids. The CDR3 loop reads CATERRGSSTYNEQFF. The DNA for the CDR3 is TGTGCCACGGAGCGCAGGGGGTCCAGCACCTACAATGAGCAGTTCTTC.

This clonotype was detected only a few times. V is TRBV30 and J is TRBJ2-7; no reliable D call. CDR1 and CDR2 (germline): GTSNPN, SVGIG (reference sequence). V was trimmed by 6 bases and J by 3 bases, leaving 12 bases between them. This CDR3 contains 12 residues. The CDR3 region has the DNA TGTGCCTGCATCGGACCGGACTACGAGCAGTACTTC. It is translated as CACIGPDYEQYF.

This clonotype was counted at least ten times. This chain uses TRBV9 with TRBJ2-1; 10 nucleotides match TRBD1. CDR1 is SGDLS, CDR2 YYNGEE, per germline. CDR3 length: 15 amino acids. J was trimmed by 4 bases and V by 1 base; bases with no gene match: 2. The CDR3 spells CASSVRDRGYNEQFF. The CDR3 bases are TGTGCCAGCAGCGTACGGGACAGGGGATACAATGAGCAGTTCTTC. The complete variable domain, with remaining parts taken from reference TRBV9 and TRBJ2-1, reads DSGVTQTPKHLITATGQRVTLRCSPRSGDLSVYWYQQSLDQGLQFLIQYYNGEERAKGNILERFSAQQFPDLHSELNLSSLELGDSALYFCASSVRDRGYNEQFFGPGTRLTVL.

This clonotype was detected many times. The chain joins TRBV25-1 to TRBJ2-3; D unclear. Germline loops: CDR1 MGHDK, CDR2 SYGVNS. Trimming pared 5 bases from V and 0 bases from J, leaving 9 bases between. The CDR3 consists of 14 residues. The CDR3 reads CASSFEASTDTQYF. The DNA for the CDR3 is TGTGCCAGCAGTTTCGAGGCTAGCACAGATACGCAGTATTTT.

This clonotype has only a few counts. The chain has TRBV6-1 and TRBJ1-5, with a tentative D call TRBD1 (5 bases). The CDR3 length is 18 residues. CDR1 is MNHNS and CDR2 is SASEGT in the germline V gene. V was clipped by 4 bases and J by 0 bases, with 19 bases between them. CDR3 nucleotides: TGTGCCAGCAGTGGGGGTCCGTGGGGGACGGATAGCAATCAGCCCCAGCATTTT. This gives the protein CASSGGPWGTDSNQPQHF.